Following are 17 T cell receptor beta chains from one sample sequenced in a study of OX40 agonist ivuxolimab in advanced cancers. Libraries were prepared through the immunoSEQ multiplex PCR assay. TCRdb holds this immuneACCESS table with in-frame rearrangements only. Some clones are missing; in checked studies, unresolved V genes explain under half, and the rest has no known cause. The sample includes under 80,000 clones, with more than 80% observed a single time. Roughly 2.2% of the sample comes from the top ten. The sequencing here drew on CD4+ or CD8+ T cells sorted from blood, taken in a trial of the OX40 agonist ivuxolimab. All receptors come from an adult with an advanced solid tumor such as melanoma, head and neck, liver or kidney cancer.

The chain has TRBV18 and TRBJ2-7, with TRBD1 matching 7 bases. Germline CDR1 is KGHSH and CDR2 is LQKENI. The CDR3 contains 13 residues. With 8 bases clipped from V and 4 bases from J, the junction kept 8 bases outside the gene matches. The CDR3 is CASLQGDGYEQYF. The CDR3 coding sequence is TGTGCCAGCCTCCAGGGGGATGGTTACGAGCAGTACTTC.

This clone was observed a few times. This chain connects TRBV5-6 to TRBJ1-5; the match to TRBD1 covers 7 bases. V shed 2 bases and J 1 base; nucleotides not matched to a gene: 15. The CDR3 has 19 amino acids. Germline-derived CDR1 and CDR2 are SGHDT and YYEEEE. In nucleotides, the CDR3 is TGTGCCAGCAGCTTATCCGGGACAGAGGGATTCGGAAGCAATCAGCCCCAGCATTTT. Protein product: CASSLSGTEGFGSNQPQHF.

The chain combines TRBV7-6 with TRBJ2-3; the D is unclear. Germline values: CDR1 SGHVS, CDR2 FNYEAQ. V lost 3 bases and J 4 bases, leaving 8 bases between the germline ends. This CDR3 has 13 amino acids. For the CDR3, the DNA is TGTGCCAGCAGCTTCCGGATCTCAGATACGCAGTATTTT. This gives the protein CASSFRISDTQYF.

V is TRBV11-2 and J is TRBJ2-7; the match to TRBD1 covers 7 bases. Losses at the gene ends were 1 base for V and 0 bases for J; bases not matched to a gene: 3. Germline-derived CDR1 and CDR2 are SGHAT and FQNNGV. The CDR3 has 15 residues. The DNA for the CDR3 is TGTGCCAGCAGCTTAGTAGGGGGCTACTCCTACGAGCAGTACTTC. This gives the protein CASSLVGGYSYEQYF. Full variable domain (outside the CDR3, taken from reference TRBV11-2 and TRBJ2-7): EAGVAQSPRYKIIEKRQSVAFWCNPISGHATLYWYQQILGQGPKLLIQFQNNGVVDDSQLPKDRFSAERLKGVDSTLKIQPAKLEDSAVYLCASSLVGGYSYEQYFGPGTRLTVT.

This clone showed up just once. The chain combines TRBV5-1 with TRBJ2-3; D possibly matches TRBD1 or TRBD2 (6 bases each). There are 15 residues in the CDR3. With 0 bases removed from V and 4 bases from J, the gap between germline ends came to 12 bases. The germline gives CDR1 SGHRS, CDR2 YFSETQ. In DNA form, the CDR3 reads TGCGCCAGCAGCTTGGGGGGGGCGCGTGCAGATACGCAGTATTTT. This codes for CASSLGGARADTQYF.

This clone was detected only once. The J gene is TRBJ2-3, the V gene TRBV19; 14 bases fit TRBD2. Germline V gene lookup returns CDR1 LNHDA and CDR2 SQIVND (reference sequence). Losses at the gene ends were 3 bases for V and 4 bases for J; bases not matched to a gene: 12. The CDR3 is made up of 19 amino acids. CDR3 DNA sequence: TGTGCCAGTAGTATCCGGACTAGCGGGAGGCGGGGGGGGCCAGATACGCAGTATTTT. Its translation: CASSIRTSGRRGGPDTQYF.

CDR3 amino acids: CAISEGRPGVFEKLFF. The CDR3 coding sequence is TGTGCCATCAGTGAGGGTCGCCCAGGGGTATTTGAAAAACTGTTTTTT. The chain recombines TRBV10-3 with TRBJ1-4; possibly TRBD1 for D (6 bases). The ends were cut back, 2 bases at V and 7 bases at J, with 17 bases in the middle. The CDR3 loop spans 16 amino acids. Germline lookup yields CDR1 ENHRY and CDR2 SYGVKD.

CDR3 residues: CASRDRGLIQYF. The CDR3 DNA reads as TGTGCCAGCAGGGACAGGGGGTTAATACAGTATTTT. The chain uses TRBV2 and TRBJ2-3; 10 nucleotides agree with TRBD1. The trim removed 6 bases at V and 12 bases at J, leaving 6 bases unmatched. The CDR3 totals 12 residues. CDR1 is SNHLY and CDR2 is FYNNEI in the germline V gene.

The chain joins TRBV19 to TRBJ2-1; D may correspond to TRBD1 or TRBD2 (6 bases each). V lost 4 bases to trimming and J lost 6 bases, with 16 bases between them. There are 15 residues in the CDR3. Germline V gene sequence: CDR1 LNHDA, CDR2 SQIVND (reference sequence). The CDR3 nucleotides read TGTGCCAGTAGTACCCTCTGGGGGGCCCTCAATGAGCAGTTCTTC. Translated, it gives CASSTLWGALNEQFF.

This chain links TRBV30 with TRBJ2-5; no reliable D call. The CDR3 has 12 amino acids. CDR1 is GTSNPN, CDR2 SVGIG, per germline (reference sequence). Trimming pared 2 bases from V and 5 bases from J, leaving 9 bases between. The CDR3 DNA is TGTGCCTGGAGTTGGCAGTCGGAGACCCAGTACTTC. This translates into CAWSWQSETQYF.

The rearrangement links TRBV10-3 to TRBJ1-6, with 7 bases fitting TRBD1. Germline values: CDR1 ENHRY, CDR2 SYGVKD. Trimming at V came to 6 bases and at J to 7 bases, leaving 9 bases not matched to a gene. The CDR3 extends over 15 amino acids. The CDR3 sequence: CAISLEGTVNSPLHF. The CDR3 DNA sequence: TGTGCCATCAGCCTAGAGGGGACAGTAAATTCACCCCTCCACTTT.

V is TRBV18 and J is TRBJ2-1; D may be TRBD2 (5 bases). V was trimmed by 3 bases and J by 3 bases, leaving 12 bases between them. Germline loops: CDR1 KGHSH, CDR2 LQKENI. The CDR3 has 15 residues. The CDR3 DNA follows: TGTGCCAGCTCACCGAAGCTAGCAGACTACAATGAGCAGTTCTTC. Translation: CASSPKLADYNEQFF.

The chain couples TRBV7-2 to TRBJ2-5, with D uncertain. The end of the DNA is better explained by TRBJ2-7, so the J call may be wrong. The germline V gene encodes CDR1 SGHTA and CDR2 FQGNSA. CDR3 length equals 15 residues. The DNA for the CDR3 is TGTGCCAGCAGCTTATCGGCAGGAAGCTCCTACGAGCAGTACTTC. Protein sequence: CASSLSAGSSYEQYF.

In DNA, the CDR3 is TGTGCCAGCAGTGATTTGGCAGGGTCGAACACCGGGGAGCTGTTTTTT. Protein sequence: CASSDLAGSNTGELFF. The chain combines TRBV6-1 with TRBJ2-2; D may be TRBD1 (5 bases). The CDR3 runs to 16 residues. V shed 3 bases and J shed 0 bases, with 11 bases lying between them. Germline CDR1 and CDR2: MNHNS and SASEGT.

The chain is built from TRBV12-5 and TRBJ2-3; 8 bases match TRBD1. The CDR3 loop spans 15 amino acids. Per the germline V gene, CDR1 is LGHNT and CDR2 is FRNRAP. With 1 base clipped from V and 7 bases from J, the junction kept 7 bases outside the gene matches. The CDR3 protein is CASGLGQGKINTQYF. The CDR3 nucleotides are TGTGCTAGTGGTTTGGGACAGGGGAAGATAAATACGCAGTATTTT.

This clone was recorded once. The chain recombines TRBV4-2 with TRBJ2-7; 12 bases match TRBD1. The CDR3 is 18 residues long. Losses at the gene ends were 1 base for V and 2 bases for J; bases not matched to a gene: 9. CDR1 is LGHNA and CDR2 is YNFKEQ in the germline V gene. In nucleotides, the CDR3 is TGTGCCAGCAGCCAAGCGGGACAGGGGGCCTCATCCCCCTACGAGCAGTACTTC. Translation: CASSQAGQGASSPYEQYF.

DNA of the CDR3: TGTGCCAGCTCAAAGGGGGCGCGGGACACTGAAGCTTTCTTT. Its translation: CASSKGARDTEAFF. The chain links TRBV18 to TRBJ1-1, with TRBD1 identical over 7 bases. From germline, CDR1 is KGHSH and CDR2 LQKENI. This CDR3 contains 14 residues. V lost 5 bases, J lost 3 bases, and 6 bases stayed unmatched.